The rows below give T cell receptor beta chains drawn from one sample of a study of cytomegalovirus exposure and HLA in healthy donors. Sequenced by immunoSEQ multiplex PCR; TCRdb stores in-frame clones only, minus some. This table has approximately 210,000 clones, more than 85% appearing once. Sequenced: PBMCs. These receptors all come from a woman younger than 30 in good health and CMV-seronegative. The CDR3 runs from the conserved cysteine through the conserved F or W. Fields, in order: V gene, J gene, D gene, clone size, CDR3 protein, CDR3 DNA. The D gene is left open where the match is weak. Where a row states a size, it is once, few, many or the class of an expanded clone; other rows omit it.

TRBV5-1,TRBJ2-1,-,-,CASSLNILDEQFF,TGCGCCAGCAGCCTGAACATCTTGGATGAGCAGTTCTTC
TRBV29-1,TRBJ1-2,TRBD1,-,CSAAGQENYGYTF,TGCAGCGCCGCGGGACAGGAAAACTATGGCTACACCTTC
TRBV7-8,TRBJ2-3,TRBD2,-,CASSLVTRGRADTQYF,TGTGCCAGCAGCTTAGTAACGCGGGGGAGGGCAGATACGCAGTATTTT
TRBV25-1,TRBJ1-5,TRBD1,-,CASSTTGSNQPQHF,TGTGCCAGTTCGACGACAGGGAGCAATCAGCCCCAGCATTTT
TRBV5-6,TRBJ2-7,-,-,CASRSTGLQLGEQYF,TGTGCCAGCAGGTCAACAGGGTTACAGTTGGGCGAGCAGTACTTC
TRBV6-1,TRBJ2-7,TRBD1,-,CASRTGTSYEQYF,TGTGCCAGCAGGACAGGGACCTCCTACGAGCAGTACTTC
TRBV6-5,TRBJ2-7,-,-,CASSPNRLIYEQYF,TGTGCCAGCAGTCCAAACAGGTTGATCTACGAGCAGTACTTC
TRBV2,TRBJ1-4,-,few,CASSAQGLTNEKLFF,TGTGCCAGCAGTGCCCAGGGGCTCACTAATGAAAAACTGTTTTTT
TRBV27,TRBJ2-7,TRBD1,-,CASSLGLTGDHEQYF,TGTGCCAGCAGTTTGGGGTTGACAGGGGACCACGAGCAGTACTTC
TRBV18,TRBJ1-2,-,-,CASSRPDGYGYTF,TGTGCCAGCTCACGCCCCGACGGGTATGGCTACACCTTC
TRBV10-2,TRBJ2-1,TRBD2,-,CASSAGLAGGYNEQFF,TGCGCCAGCAGTGCCGGACTAGCGGGAGGGTACAATGAGCAGTTCTTC
TRBV14,TRBJ2-6,-,once,CASSQAGASNVLTF,TGTGCCAGCAGCCAAGCCGGTGCTTCCAACGTCCTGACTTTC
TRBV5-6,TRBJ2-7,TRBD1,-,CASSFGQAYEQYF,TGTGCCAGCAGTTTTGGACAGGCCTACGAGCAGTACTTC
TRBV9,TRBJ2-2,-,-,CASSAPREGVNTGELFF,TGTGCCAGCAGCGCCCCCAGGGAGGGGGTTAACACCGGGGAGCTGTTTTTT
TRBV5-1,TRBJ1-5,-,-,CASSLEPTGGGEQPQHF,TGCGCCAGCAGCTTGGAGCCGACGGGCGGGGGAGAGCAGCCCCAGCATTTT
TRBV7-2,TRBJ1-2,-,-,CASSLEFGWAANYGYTF,TGTGCCAGCAGCTTAGAGTTTGGTTGGGCAGCTAACTATGGCTACACCTTC
TRBV18,TRBJ1-5,-,-,CASSLNPAGPSNQPQHF,TGTGCCAGCTCACTCAATCCCGCGGGGCCGAGCAATCAGCCCCAGCATTTT
TRBV6-5,TRBJ2-2,-,-,CASSYSRGGGTGELFF,TGTGCCAGCAGTTACTCGAGAGGGGGTGGCACCGGGGAGCTGTTTTTT
TRBV2,TRBJ2-7,-,-,CASSSQAATFYEQYF,TGTGCCAGCAGTTCTCAGGCAGCTACTTTCTACGAGCAGTACTTC
TRBV9,TRBJ2-3,-,-,CASSAPSDTQYF,TGTGCCAGCAGCGCCCCCTCAGATACGCAGTATTTT
TRBV11-3,TRBJ1-2,TRBD1,-,CASSPGTGYGYTF,TGTGCCAGCAGTCCCGGGACAGGGTATGGCTACACCTTC
TRBV6-1,TRBJ2-7,-,few,CASRAFTTRSYEQYF,TGTGCCAGCAGGGCCTTCACTACTAGATCCTACGAGCAGTACTTC
TRBV19,TRBJ2-1,-,-,CASSIRKVARNEQFF,TGTGCCAGTAGTATAAGGAAAGTAGCGAGGAATGAGCAGTTCTTC
TRBV13,TRBJ2-6,TRBD1,few,CASSGQGVLSGANVLTF,TGTGCCAGCAGCGGACAGGGGGTCCTCTCTGGGGCCAACGTCCTGACTTTC
TRBV30,TRBJ1-3,TRBD1,-,CAWSGVGTGGFLSNTTYF,TGTGCCTGGAGCGGAGTGGGGACAGGGGGCTTCCTCTCAAACACCACATATTTT
TRBV6-5,TRBJ1-5,TRBD1,-,CASSRQGRSNQPQHF,TGTGCCAGCAGCCGACAGGGCAGAAGCAATCAGCCCCAGCATTTT
TRBV4-1,TRBJ2-7,-,-,CASSQDQGRGYEQYF,TGCGCCAGCAGCCAAGATCAGGGCAGGGGATACGAGCAGTACTTC
TRBV11-3,TRBJ2-3,TRBD2,-,CASSFPLVAGTTDTQYF,TGTGCCAGCAGCTTCCCCCTAGTAGCGGGAACCACAGATACGCAGTATTTT
TRBV5-4,TRBJ1-2,-,once,CASSLGGGTSPKHYGYTF,TGTGCCAGCAGTTTAGGTGGGGGGACCTCCCCTAAACACTATGGCTACACCTTC
TRBV4-2,TRBJ2-1,TRBD2,-,CASSLGLAGGSSYNEQFF,TGTGCCAGCAGCCTGGGACTAGCGGGAGGCAGCTCCTACAATGAGCAGTTCTTC
TRBV5-1,TRBJ2-7,TRBD1,-,CASSLTGTGDAYEQYF,TGCGCCAGCAGCTTGACCGGGACAGGAGACGCCTACGAGCAGTACTTC
TRBV6-1,TRBJ1-2,-,few,CASSTLGGSYGYTF,TGTGCCAGCAGCACCCTCGGGGGGAGCTATGGCTACACCTTC
TRBV29-1,TRBJ1-1,TRBD1,-,CSVTGGRAEAFF,TGCAGCGTTACAGGGGGCCGGGCTGAAGCTTTCTTT
TRBV30,TRBJ2-3,-,-,CAWSVRGTDTQYF,TGTGCCTGGAGTGTACGCGGCACAGATACGCAGTATTTT
TRBV30,TRBJ1-1,-,-,CAWRGRRGQKTAPNTEAFF,TGTGCCTGGAGAGGGCGTCGAGGACAGAAAACTGCTCCGAACACTGAAGCTTTCTTT
TRBV15,TRBJ2-6,-,once,CATSREGTGANVLTF,TGTGCCACCAGCAGGGAGGGGACGGGGGCCAACGTCCTGACTTTC
TRBV29-1,TRBJ1-1,-,-,CSVFRRLDSEAFF,TGCAGCGTTTTTCGCCGCTTGGACTCAGAAGCTTTCTTT
TRBV2,TRBJ1-4,-,-,CASSDVQGINEKLFF,TGTGCCAGCAGTGACGTTCAGGGGATTAATGAAAAACTGTTTTTT
TRBV18,TRBJ1-6,TRBD1,few,CASSPGQGASPLHF,TGTGCCAGCTCACCCGGACAGGGGGCTTCACCCCTCCACTTT
TRBV11-3,TRBJ2-2,-,-,CASSLGSGTFNTGELFF,TGTGCCAGCAGCTTAGGATCCGGGACTTTTAACACCGGGGAGCTGTTTTTT